Listed here is a single T cell receptor (beta chain). Its antigen is still unknown. The data belong to a study of immune cell composition in non-small cell lung cancer. General study findings and limits: Around four fifths of squamous and about 30% of adenocarcinoma cases had tumour-associated clones >0.5%. TIL tumour reactivity correlated with maximal tumour-associated clone frequency in adenocarcinoma. Top 10 clone scores and clonality were higher in squamous than adenocarcinoma. It was not proven that tumour-reactive clones equal dominant tumour-associated clones.

The junction had 7 bases not matched to a gene; V was cut back by 6 bases and J by 6 bases. This CDR3 has 15 amino acids. Germline CDR1 reads SNHLY; CDR2 reads FYNNEI. Here immunoSEQ multiplex PCR was the method, and the copy in TCRdb shows in-frame clones only, minus some. The sample gives 1,500 to 2,500 clones, around 79% of which show up once; more than 13% is in the top ten. This sequence originates from a human donor with non-small cell lung cancer. This chain joins TRBV2 and TRBJ1-4; 10 bases are a match to TRBD1. Sequencing input: lung tumor tissue. This CDR3 reads CASRIRQGADEKLFF. The CDR3 coding sequence is TGTGCCAGCAGAATTAGACAGGGGGCGGATGAAAAACTGTTTTTT.